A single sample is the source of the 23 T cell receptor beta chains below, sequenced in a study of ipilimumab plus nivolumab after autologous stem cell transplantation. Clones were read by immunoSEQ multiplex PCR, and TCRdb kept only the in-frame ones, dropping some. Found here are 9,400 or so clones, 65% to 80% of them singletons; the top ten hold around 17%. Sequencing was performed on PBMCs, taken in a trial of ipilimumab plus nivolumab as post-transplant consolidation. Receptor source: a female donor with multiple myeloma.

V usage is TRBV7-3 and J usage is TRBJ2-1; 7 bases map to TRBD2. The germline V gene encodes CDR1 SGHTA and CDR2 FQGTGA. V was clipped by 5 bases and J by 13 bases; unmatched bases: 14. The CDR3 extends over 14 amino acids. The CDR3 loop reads CASSPEVAGYNQFF. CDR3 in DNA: TGTGCCAGCAGCCCCGAGGTAGCGGGCTATAATCAGTTCTTC.

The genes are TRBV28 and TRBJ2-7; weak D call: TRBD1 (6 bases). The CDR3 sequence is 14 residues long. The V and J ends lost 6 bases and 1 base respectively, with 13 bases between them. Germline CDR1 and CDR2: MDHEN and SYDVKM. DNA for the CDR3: TGTGCCAGCAGCCGCGGACAGCCTTCCTACGAGCAGTACTTC. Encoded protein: CASSRGQPSYEQYF.

The chain's CDR3 is CASSVTGGNSGNTIYF. In nucleotides, the CDR3 is TGTGCCAGCAGCGTAACAGGGGGCAACTCTGGAAACACCATATATTTT. This sequence joins TRBV7-2 and TRBJ1-3, with 9 bases matching TRBD1. Germline trimming cut 5 bases from V and 0 bases from J; bases unmatched to any gene: 5. The CDR3 contains 16 residues. Germline CDR1 is SGHTA and CDR2 is FQGNSA. The entire variable domain, with the rest obtained from reference TRBV7-2 and TRBJ1-3, is as follows: GAGVSQSPSNKVTEKGKDVELRCDPISGHTALYWYRQSLGQGLEFLIYFQGNSAPDKSGLPSDRFSAERTGGSVSTLTIQRTQQEDSAVYLCASSVTGGNSGNTIYFGEGSWLTVV.

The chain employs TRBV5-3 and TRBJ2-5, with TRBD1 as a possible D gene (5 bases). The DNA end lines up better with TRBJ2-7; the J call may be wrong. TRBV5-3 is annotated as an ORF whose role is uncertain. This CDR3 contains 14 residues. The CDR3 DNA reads TGTGTCCGATATCCTGGACAACACGGTTACGAGCAGTACTTC. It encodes CVRYPGQHGYEQYF.

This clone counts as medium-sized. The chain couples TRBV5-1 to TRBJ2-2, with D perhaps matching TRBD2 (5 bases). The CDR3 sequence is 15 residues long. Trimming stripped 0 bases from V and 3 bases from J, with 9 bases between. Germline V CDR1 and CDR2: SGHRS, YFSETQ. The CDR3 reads CASSLGPGYTGELFF. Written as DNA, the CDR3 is TGCGCCAGCAGCTTGGGTCCGGGATACACCGGGGAGCTGTTTTTT.

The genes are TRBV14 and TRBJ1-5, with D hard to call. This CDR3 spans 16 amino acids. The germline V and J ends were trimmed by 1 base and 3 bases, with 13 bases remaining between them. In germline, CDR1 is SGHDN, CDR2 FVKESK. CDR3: CASSQVLRGDNQPQHF. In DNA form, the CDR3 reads TGTGCCAGCAGCCAAGTTCTACGGGGTGACAATCAGCCCCAGCATTTT.

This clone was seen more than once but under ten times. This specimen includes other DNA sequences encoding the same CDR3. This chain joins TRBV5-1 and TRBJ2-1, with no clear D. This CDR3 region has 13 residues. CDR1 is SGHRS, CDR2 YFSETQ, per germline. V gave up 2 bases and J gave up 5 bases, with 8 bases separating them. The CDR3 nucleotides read TGCGCCAGCAGCTTAAACAGCAACAATGAGCAGTTCTTC. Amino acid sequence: CASSLNSNNEQFF. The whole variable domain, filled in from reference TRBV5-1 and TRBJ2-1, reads KAGVTQTPRYLIKTRGQQVTLSCSPISGHRSVSWYQQTPGQGLQFLFEYFSETQRNKGNFPGRFSGRQFSNSRSEMNVSTLELGDSALYLCASSLNSNNEQFFGPGTRLTVL.

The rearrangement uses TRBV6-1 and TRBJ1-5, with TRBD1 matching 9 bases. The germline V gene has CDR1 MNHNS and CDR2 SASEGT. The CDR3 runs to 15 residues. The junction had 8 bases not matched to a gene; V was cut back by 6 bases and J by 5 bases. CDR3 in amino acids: CASSGGTGPHQPQHF. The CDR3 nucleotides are TGTGCCAGCAGCGGGGGGACAGGGCCCCATCAGCCCCAGCATTTT.

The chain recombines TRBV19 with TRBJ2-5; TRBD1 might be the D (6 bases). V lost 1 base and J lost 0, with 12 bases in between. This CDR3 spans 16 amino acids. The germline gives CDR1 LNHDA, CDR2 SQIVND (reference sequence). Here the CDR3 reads CASSIGGGDHQETQYF. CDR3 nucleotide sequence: TGTGCCAGTAGTATAGGAGGGGGAGATCACCAAGAGACCCAGTACTTC.

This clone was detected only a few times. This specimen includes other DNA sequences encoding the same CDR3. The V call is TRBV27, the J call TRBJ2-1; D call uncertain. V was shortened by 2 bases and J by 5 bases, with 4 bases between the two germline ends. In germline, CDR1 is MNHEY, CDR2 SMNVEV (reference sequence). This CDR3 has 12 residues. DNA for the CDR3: TGTGCCAGCAGTTTACCCCACAATGAGCAGTTCTTC. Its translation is CASSLPHNEQFF.

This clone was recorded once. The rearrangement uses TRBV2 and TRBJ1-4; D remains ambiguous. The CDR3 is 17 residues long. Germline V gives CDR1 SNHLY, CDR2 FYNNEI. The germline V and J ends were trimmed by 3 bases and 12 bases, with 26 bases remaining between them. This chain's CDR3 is CASSEGGVPRVGMELFF. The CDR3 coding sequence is TGTGCCAGCAGTGAGGGTGGGGTTCCTCGCGTTGGGATGGAACTGTTTTTT.

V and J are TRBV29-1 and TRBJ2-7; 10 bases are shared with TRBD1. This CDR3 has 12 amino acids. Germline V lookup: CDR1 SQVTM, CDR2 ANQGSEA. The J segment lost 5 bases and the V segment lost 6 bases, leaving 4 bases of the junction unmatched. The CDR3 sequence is CSVRDRGHEQYF. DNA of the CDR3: TGCAGCGTACGGGACAGGGGCCACGAGCAGTACTTC.

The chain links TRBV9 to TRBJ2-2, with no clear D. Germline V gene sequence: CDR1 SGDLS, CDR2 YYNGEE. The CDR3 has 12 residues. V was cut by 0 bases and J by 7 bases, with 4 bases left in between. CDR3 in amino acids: CASSVGNGELFF. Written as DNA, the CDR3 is TGTGCCAGCAGCGTAGGAAACGGGGAGCTGTTTTTT.

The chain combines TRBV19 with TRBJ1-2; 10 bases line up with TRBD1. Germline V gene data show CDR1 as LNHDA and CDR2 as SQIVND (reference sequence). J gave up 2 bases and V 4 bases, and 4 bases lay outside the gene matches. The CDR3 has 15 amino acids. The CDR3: CASSTRQGANYGYTF. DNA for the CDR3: TGTGCCAGTAGTACGCGACAGGGGGCGAACTATGGCTACACCTTC.

In DNA, the CDR3 is TGTGCCAGCAGTGATGAGGAGGACATTCAGTACTTC. Translation gives CASSDEEDIQYF. The genes are TRBV2 and TRBJ2-4; the D gene is possibly TRBD2 (5 bases). Deletions cut 3 bases from V and 8 bases from J, with 8 bases between. Per the germline V gene, CDR1 is SNHLY and CDR2 is FYNNEI. This CDR3 spans 12 amino acids.

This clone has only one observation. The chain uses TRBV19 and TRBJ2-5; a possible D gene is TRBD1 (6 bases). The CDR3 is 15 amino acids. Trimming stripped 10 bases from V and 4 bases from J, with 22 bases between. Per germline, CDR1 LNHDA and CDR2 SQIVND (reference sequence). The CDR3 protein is CATTDRLGPRETQYF. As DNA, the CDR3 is TGTGCCACCACAGACAGGCTAGGTCCCCGAGAGACCCAGTACTTC.

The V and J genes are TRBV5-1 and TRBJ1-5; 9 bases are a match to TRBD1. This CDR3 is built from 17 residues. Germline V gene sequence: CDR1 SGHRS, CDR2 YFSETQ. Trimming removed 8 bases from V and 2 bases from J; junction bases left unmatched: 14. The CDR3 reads CARPPPGQGWGNQPQHF. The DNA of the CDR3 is TGCGCCAGACCCCCACCGGGACAGGGTTGGGGCAATCAGCCCCAGCATTTT.

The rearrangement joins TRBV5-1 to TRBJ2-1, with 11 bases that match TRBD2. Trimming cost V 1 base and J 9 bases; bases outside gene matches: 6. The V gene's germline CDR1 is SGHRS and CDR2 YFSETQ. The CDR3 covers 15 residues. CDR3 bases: TGCGCCAGCAGCTTGACTAGCGGGAGTCTTGGTGAGCAGTTCTTC. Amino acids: CASSLTSGSLGEQFF.

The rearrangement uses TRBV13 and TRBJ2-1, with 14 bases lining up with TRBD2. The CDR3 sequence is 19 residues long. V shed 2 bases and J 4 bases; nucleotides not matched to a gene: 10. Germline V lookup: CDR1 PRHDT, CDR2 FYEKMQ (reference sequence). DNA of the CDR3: TGTGCCAGCAGCTTATTGGGACTAGCGGGAGTAGCGGAATACAATGAGCAGTTCTTC. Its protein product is CASSLLGLAGVAEYNEQFF.

In nucleotides, the CDR3 is TGTGCCAGCAGCTTGGTAGGCCACAGGGGCACAGATACGCAGTATTTT. Translation gives CASSLVGHRGTDTQYF. The chain carries TRBV5-6 and TRBJ2-3; the D gene is possibly TRBD1 (6 bases). The CDR3 runs to 16 residues. Germline CDR1 and CDR2: SGHDT and YYEEEE. V shed 0 bases and J shed 1 base, with 12 bases lying between them.

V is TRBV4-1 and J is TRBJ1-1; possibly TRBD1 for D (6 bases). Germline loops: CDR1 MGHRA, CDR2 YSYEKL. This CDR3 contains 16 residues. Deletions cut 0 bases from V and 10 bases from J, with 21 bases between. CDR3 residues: CASSQEIIGRGGGAFF. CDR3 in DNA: TGCGCCAGCAGCCAAGAAATCATTGGGCGAGGGGGGGGAGCTTTCTTT.

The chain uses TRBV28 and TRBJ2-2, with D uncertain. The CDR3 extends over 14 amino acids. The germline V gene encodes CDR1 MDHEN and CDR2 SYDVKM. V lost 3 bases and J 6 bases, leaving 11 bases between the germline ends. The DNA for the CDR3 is TGTGCCAGCAGTTTCCCTAGTCAAGCCGGGGAGCTGTTTTTT. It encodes CASSFPSQAGELFF. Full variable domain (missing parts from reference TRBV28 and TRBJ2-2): DVKVTQSSRYLVKRTGEKVFLECVQDMDHENMFWYRQDPGLGLRLIYFSYDVKMKEKGDIPEGYSVSREKKERFSLILESASTNQTSMYLCASSFPSQAGELFFGEGSRLTVL.

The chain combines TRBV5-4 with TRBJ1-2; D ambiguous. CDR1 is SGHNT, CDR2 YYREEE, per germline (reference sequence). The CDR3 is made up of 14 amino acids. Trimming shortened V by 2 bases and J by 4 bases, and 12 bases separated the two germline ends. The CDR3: CASSFPMNAYGYTF. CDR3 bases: TGTGCCAGCAGCTTTCCGATGAACGCCTATGGCTACACCTTC.